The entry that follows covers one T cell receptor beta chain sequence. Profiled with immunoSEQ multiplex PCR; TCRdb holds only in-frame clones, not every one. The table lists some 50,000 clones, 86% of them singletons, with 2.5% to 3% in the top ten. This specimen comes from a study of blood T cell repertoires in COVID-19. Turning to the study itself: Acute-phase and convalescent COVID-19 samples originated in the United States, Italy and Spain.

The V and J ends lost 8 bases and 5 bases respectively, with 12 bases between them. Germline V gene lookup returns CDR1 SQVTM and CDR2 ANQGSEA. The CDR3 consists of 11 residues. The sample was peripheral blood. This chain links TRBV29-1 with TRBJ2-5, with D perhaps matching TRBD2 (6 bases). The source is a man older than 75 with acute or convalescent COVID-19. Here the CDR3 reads CSSRLGETQYF. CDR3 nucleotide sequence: TGCAGCTCCAGACTAGGCGAGACCCAGTACTTC.